This T cell receptor beta chain was recovered during a study of Ad26.COV2.S vaccination and SARS-CoV-2 variants. CDR1 is MNHEY and CDR2 is SVGAGI in the germline V gene. The CDR3 is 14 residues long. V was trimmed by 6 bases and J by 0 bases, leaving 9 bases between them. Assay: immunoSEQ multiplex PCR; the TCRdb copy retains only in-frame clones and omits some. The sample has around 100,000 clones; around three quarters are singletons. The chain employs TRBV6-5 and TRBJ2-1, with D perhaps TRBD2 (5 bases). The source material was peripheral blood, sampled after recovery from COVID-19. This clonotype was sampled from a human donor who had recovered from COVID-19. The CDR3 region has the DNA TGTGCCAGCAGGACGGGAACCTCCTACAATGAGCAGTTCTTC. This encodes CASRTGTSYNEQFF.